Following are 4 T cell receptor beta chains from one sample sequenced in a study of OX40 agonist ivuxolimab in advanced cancers. Sequenced by immunoSEQ multiplex PCR; TCRdb stores in-frame clones only, minus some. The sample records about 81,000 clones, 85% to 95% being singletons. Source: CD4+ or CD8+ T cells sorted from blood, taken in a trial of the OX40 agonist ivuxolimab. All receptors derive from an adult with an advanced solid tumor such as melanoma, head and neck, liver or kidney cancer.

CDR3 loop: CASSEQAGYQETQYF. Written as DNA, the CDR3 is TGCGCCAGCAGTGAGCAAGCGGGGTACCAAGAGACCCAGTACTTC. The chain is built from TRBV10-2 and TRBJ2-5; 7 bases are shared with TRBD2. V gave up 2 bases and J gave up 0 bases; unmatched junction bases: 3. This CDR3 contains 15 residues. Germline V gives CDR1 WSHSY, CDR2 SAAADI.

The chain joins TRBV7-9 to TRBJ2-3; 10 bases match TRBD2. CDR1 is SEHNR and CDR2 is FQNEAQ in the germline V gene (reference sequence). Trimming at V came to 0 bases and at J to 8 bases, leaving 8 bases not matched to a gene. This CDR3 has 16 residues. The CDR3 is CASSLARGSGGLTQYF. For the CDR3, the DNA is TGTGCCAGCAGCTTAGCGCGGGGTAGCGGGGGGCTTACGCAGTATTTT.

The chain links TRBV5-8 to TRBJ1-1, with 7 bases lining up with TRBD1. Losses at the gene ends were 0 bases for V and 1 base for J; bases not matched to a gene: 6. The CDR3 loop spans 16 amino acids. Germline V gene data show CDR1 as SGHTS and CDR2 as YDEGEE. The CDR3 reads CASSLVRTGPNTEAFF. The CDR3, as DNA: TGTGCCAGCAGCTTGGTTAGGACAGGCCCGAACACTGAAGCTTTCTTT.

The chain has TRBV9 and TRBJ2-5; D not certain. Trimming cost V 2 bases and J 2 bases, with 19 bases left between them. CDR1 is SGDLS, CDR2 YYNGEE, per germline. CDR3 length equals 17 residues. The CDR3, as DNA: TGTGCCAGCAGCGTTTGGGGTGGCGGCGCAGTACAAGAGACCCAGTACTTC. It is translated as CASSVWGGGAVQETQYF.